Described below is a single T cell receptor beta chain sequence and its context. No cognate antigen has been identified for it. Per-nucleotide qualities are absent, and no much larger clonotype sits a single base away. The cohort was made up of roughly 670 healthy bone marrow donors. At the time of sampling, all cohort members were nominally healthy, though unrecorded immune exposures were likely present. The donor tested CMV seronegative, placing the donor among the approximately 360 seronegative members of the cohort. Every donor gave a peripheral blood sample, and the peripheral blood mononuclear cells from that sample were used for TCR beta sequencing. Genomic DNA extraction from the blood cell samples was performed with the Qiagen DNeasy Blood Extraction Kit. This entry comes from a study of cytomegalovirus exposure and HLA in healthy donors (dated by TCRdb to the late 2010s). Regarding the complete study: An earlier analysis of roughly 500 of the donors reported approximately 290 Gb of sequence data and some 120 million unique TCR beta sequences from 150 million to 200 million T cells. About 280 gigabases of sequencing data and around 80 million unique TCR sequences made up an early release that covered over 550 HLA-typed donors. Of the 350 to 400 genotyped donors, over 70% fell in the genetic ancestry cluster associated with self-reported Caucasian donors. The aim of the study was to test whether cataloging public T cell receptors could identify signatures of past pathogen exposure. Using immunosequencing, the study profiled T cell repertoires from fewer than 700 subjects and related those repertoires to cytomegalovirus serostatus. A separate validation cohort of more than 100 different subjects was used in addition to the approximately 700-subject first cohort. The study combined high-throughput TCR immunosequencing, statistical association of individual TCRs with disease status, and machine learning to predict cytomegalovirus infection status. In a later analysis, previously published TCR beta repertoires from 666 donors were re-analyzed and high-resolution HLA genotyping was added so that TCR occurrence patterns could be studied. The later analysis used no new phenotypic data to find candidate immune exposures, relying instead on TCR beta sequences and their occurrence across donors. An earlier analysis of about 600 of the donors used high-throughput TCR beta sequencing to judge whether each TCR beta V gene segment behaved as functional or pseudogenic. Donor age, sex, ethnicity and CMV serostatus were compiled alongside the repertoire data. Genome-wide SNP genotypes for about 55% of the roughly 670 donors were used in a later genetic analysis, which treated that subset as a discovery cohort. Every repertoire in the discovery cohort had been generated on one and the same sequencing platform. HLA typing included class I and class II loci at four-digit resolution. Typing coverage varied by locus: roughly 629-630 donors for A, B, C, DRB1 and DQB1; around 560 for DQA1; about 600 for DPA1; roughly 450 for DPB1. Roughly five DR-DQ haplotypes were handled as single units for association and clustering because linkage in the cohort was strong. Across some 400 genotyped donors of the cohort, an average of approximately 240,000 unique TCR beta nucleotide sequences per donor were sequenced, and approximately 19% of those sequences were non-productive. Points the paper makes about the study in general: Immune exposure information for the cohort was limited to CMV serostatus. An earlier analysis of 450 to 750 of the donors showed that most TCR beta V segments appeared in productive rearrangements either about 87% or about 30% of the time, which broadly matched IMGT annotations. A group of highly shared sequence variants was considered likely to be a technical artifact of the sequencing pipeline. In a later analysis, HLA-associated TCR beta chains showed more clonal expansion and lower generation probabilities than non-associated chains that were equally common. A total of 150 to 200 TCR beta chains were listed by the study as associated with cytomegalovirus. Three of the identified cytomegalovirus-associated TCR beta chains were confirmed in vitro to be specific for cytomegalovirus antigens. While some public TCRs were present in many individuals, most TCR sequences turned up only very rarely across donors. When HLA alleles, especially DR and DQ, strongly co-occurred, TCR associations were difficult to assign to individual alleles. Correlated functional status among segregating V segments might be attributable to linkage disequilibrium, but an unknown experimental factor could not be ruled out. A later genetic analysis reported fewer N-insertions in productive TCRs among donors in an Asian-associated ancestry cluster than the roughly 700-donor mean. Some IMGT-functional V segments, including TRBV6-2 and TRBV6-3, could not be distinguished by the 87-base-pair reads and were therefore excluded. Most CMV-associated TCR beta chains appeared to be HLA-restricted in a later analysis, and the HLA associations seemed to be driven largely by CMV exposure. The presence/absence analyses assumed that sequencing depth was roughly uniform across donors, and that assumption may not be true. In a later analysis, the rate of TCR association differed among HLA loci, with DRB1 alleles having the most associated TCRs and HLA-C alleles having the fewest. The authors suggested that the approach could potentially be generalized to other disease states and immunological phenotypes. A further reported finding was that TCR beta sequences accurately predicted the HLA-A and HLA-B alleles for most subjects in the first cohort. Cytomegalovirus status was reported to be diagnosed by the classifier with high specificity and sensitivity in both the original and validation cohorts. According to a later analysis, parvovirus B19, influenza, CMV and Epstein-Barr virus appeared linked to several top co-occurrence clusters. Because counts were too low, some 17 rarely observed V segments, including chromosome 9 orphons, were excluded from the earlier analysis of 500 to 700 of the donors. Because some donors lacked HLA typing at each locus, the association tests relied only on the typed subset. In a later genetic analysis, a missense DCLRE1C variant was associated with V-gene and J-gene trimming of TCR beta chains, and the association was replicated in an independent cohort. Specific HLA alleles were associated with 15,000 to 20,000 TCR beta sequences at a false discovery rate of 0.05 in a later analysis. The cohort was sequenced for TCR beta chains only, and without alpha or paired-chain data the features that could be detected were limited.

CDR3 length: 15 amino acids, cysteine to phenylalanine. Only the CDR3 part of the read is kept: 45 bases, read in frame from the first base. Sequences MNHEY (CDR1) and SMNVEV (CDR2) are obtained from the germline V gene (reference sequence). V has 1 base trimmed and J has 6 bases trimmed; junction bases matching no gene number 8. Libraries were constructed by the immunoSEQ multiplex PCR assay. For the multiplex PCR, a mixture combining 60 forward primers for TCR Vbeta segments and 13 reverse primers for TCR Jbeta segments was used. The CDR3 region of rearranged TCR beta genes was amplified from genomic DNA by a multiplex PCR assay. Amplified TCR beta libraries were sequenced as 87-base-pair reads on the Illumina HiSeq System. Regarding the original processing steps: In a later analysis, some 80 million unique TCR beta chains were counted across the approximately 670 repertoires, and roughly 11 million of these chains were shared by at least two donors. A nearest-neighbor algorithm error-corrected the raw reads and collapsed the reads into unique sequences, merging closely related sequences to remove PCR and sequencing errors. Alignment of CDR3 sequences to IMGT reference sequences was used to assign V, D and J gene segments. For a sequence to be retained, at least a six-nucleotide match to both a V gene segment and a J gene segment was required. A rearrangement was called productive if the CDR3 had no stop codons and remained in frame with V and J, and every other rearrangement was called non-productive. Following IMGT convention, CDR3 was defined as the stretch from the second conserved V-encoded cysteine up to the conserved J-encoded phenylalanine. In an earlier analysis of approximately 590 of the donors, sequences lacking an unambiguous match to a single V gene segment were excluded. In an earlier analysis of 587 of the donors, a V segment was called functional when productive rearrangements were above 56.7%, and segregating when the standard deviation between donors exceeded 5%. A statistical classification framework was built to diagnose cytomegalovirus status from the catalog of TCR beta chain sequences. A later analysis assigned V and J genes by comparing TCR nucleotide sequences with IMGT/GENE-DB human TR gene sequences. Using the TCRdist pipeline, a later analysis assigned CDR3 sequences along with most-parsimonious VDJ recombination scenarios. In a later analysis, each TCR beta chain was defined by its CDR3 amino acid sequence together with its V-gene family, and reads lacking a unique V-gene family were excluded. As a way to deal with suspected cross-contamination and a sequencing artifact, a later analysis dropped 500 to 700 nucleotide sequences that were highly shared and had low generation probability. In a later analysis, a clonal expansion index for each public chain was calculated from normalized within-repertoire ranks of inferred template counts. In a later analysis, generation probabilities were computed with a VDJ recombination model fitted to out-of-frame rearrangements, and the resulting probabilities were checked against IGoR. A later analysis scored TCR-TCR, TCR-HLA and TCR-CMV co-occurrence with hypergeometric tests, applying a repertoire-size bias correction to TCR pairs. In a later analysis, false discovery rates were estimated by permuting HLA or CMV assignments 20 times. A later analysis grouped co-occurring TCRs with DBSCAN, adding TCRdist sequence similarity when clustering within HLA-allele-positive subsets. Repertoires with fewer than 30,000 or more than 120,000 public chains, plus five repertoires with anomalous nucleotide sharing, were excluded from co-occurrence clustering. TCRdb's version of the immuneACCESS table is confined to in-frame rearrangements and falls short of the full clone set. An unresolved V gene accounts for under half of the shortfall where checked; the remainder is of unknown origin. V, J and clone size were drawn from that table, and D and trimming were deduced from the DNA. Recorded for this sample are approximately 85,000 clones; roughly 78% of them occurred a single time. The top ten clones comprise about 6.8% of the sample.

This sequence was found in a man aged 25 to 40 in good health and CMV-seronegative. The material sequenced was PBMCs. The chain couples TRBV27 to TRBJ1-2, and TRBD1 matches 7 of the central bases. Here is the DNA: TGTGCCAGCAGTTTATTCTACAGGGGTGCCCATGGCTACACCTTC. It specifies CASSLFYRGAHGYTF.